The rows below give T cell receptor beta chains drawn from one sample of a study of beta chain features in type 1 diabetes. Clones were read by immunoSEQ multiplex PCR, and TCRdb kept only the in-frame ones, dropping some. The sample includes hundreds of thousands of clones, roughly 12% of them seen just once. Material: naive CD4+ T cells from blood. The source is a man between 18 and 35 years old in good health. CDR3s include the opening cysteine and the closing phenylalanine or tryptophan. D genes are given only for firm matches. Clone size is shown for a subset of rows, as once, few, many or a class of expanded clone.

abundance,j_gene,d_gene,v_gene,CDR3aa,CDR3nt
few,TRBJ2-1,TRBD1,TRBV28,CASRNYRGEQFF,TGTGCCAGCAGAAATTACAGGGGCGAGCAGTTCTTC
few,TRBJ1-4,.,TRBV19,CASSITGGEKLFF,TGTGCCAGTAGTATAACAGGTGGTGAAAAACTGTTTTTT
.,TRBJ2-5,.,TRBV9,CASSSGSFRETQYF,TGTGCCAGCAGCTCAGGGTCGTTTCGGGAGACCCAGTACTTC
few,TRBJ1-3,TRBD1,TRBV4-3,CASSQLIGQGAGNTIYF,TGCGCCAGCAGCCAACTTATCGGACAGGGGGCTGGAAACACCATATATTTT
.,TRBJ2-2,.,TRBV30,CAWSVMAGGELFF,TGTGCCTGGAGTGTGATGGCGGGGGGGGAGCTGTTTTTT
few,TRBJ1-2,.,TRBV28,CASSPGGSYGYTF,TGTGCCAGCAGCCCGGGAGGCTCCTATGGCTACACCTTC
few,TRBJ2-6,TRBD2,TRBV2,CASWGGTGANVLTF,TGTGCCAGCTGGGGGGGGACTGGGGCCAACGTCCTGACTTTC
.,TRBJ2-1,TRBD1,TRBV7-3,CASSLFSTGTGNNEQFF,TGTGCCAGCAGCTTATTCTCTACTGGGACAGGGAACAATGAGCAGTTCTTC
few,TRBJ2-1,TRBD1,TRBV29-1,CSVSPTGNNEQFF,TGCAGCGTTTCCCCGACAGGGAACAATGAGCAGTTCTTC
few,TRBJ2-7,TRBD1,TRBV28,CASNEGAYEQYF,TGTGCCAGCAACGAGGGGGCTTACGAGCAGTACTTC
once,TRBJ2-5,.,TRBV19,CASSIVAGGETQYF,TGTGCCAGTAGTATAGTGGCAGGGGGGGAGACCCAGTACTTC
.,TRBJ2-3,.,TRBV27,CASTSDQGAVDTQYF,TGTGCCAGCACCTCGGATCAAGGGGCGGTAGATACGCAGTATTTT
few,TRBJ2-1,TRBD2,TRBV4-3,CASSQARAGGPYEQFF,TGCGCCAGCAGCCAAGCCAGAGCGGGGGGGCCCTATGAGCAGTTCTTC
few,TRBJ2-2,.,TRBV6-1,CATRGGPGELFF,TGTGCCACCAGAGGGGGACCCGGGGAGCTGTTTTTT
.,TRBJ2-7,.,TRBV29-1,CSVEDRTGGGDEQYF,TGCAGCGTTGAAGACCGGACAGGTGGAGGGGACGAGCAGTACTTC
few,TRBJ2-7,.,TRBV7-6,CASSPTGYEQYF,TGTGCCAGCAGCCCGACAGGCTACGAGCAGTACTTC
few,TRBJ2-7,TRBD2,TRBV15,CATSRDVGTNSYEQYF,TGTGCCACCAGCAGAGATGTCGGGACTAACTCCTACGAGCAGTACTTC
few,TRBJ2-5,.,TRBV7-6,CASSLMSGPRTQYF,TGTGCCAGCAGCTTAATGAGCGGACCAAGGACCCAGTACTTC
.,TRBJ2-7,.,TRBV7-2,CASSPGSPGAYEQYF,TGTGCCAGCAGCCCAGGGTCTCCTGGGGCCTACGAGCAGTACTTC
.,TRBJ2-2,TRBD2,TRBV9,CASSVDIASGSAGELFF,TGTGCCAGCAGCGTAGATATAGCTAGCGGGAGTGCCGGGGAGCTGTTTTTT
few,TRBJ2-2,TRBD1,TRBV25-1,CASKIGQGNTGELFF,TGTGCCAGCAAGATCGGACAGGGGAACACCGGGGAGCTGTTTTTT
.,TRBJ2-2,TRBD2,TRBV7-2,CASSPRGVRTGELFF,TGTGCCAGCAGCCCTCGGGGGGTGCGTACCGGGGAGCTGTTTTTT
few,TRBJ2-5,.,TRBV9,CASSVETGRETQYF,TGTGCCAGCAGCGTAGAAACAGGGAGAGAGACCCAGTACTTC
.,TRBJ1-2,.,TRBV7-8,CASSLVGRGRYGYTF,TGTGCCAGCAGCTTAGTCGGTAGGGGCCGATATGGCTACACCTTC
few,TRBJ2-5,.,TRBV5-1,CASSYGQSQETQYF,TGCGCCAGCAGCTACGGACAGAGCCAAGAGACCCAGTACTTC
.,TRBJ1-5,.,TRBV9,CASSVGGLGGNQPQHF,TGTGCCAGCAGCGTAGGGGGTTTGGGAGGCAATCAGCCCCAGCATTTT
.,TRBJ2-7,.,TRBV29-1,CSARFGLLYEQYF,TGCAGCGCTCGATTCGGACTACTCTACGAGCAGTACTTC
few,TRBJ2-3,TRBD2,TRBV7-9,CASSTSPSGGQDTQYF,TGTGCCAGCAGCACCTCACCTAGCGGGGGGCAAGATACGCAGTATTTT
.,TRBJ1-1,.,TRBV30,CAWRGRPGAEAFF,TGTGCCTGGAGAGGCAGGCCGGGGGCTGAAGCTTTCTTT
.,TRBJ1-1,.,TRBV7-3,CASSLGGIPNTEAFF,TGTGCCAGCAGCTTAGGAGGGATACCGAACACTGAAGCTTTCTTT
.,TRBJ1-2,.,TRBV5-6,CASRVSPGGGYTF,TGTGCCAGCCGAGTGAGTCCTGGAGGTGGCTACACCTTC
.,TRBJ2-7,TRBD2,TRBV18,CASSPGAGNSYEQYF,TGTGCCAGCTCACCAGGAGCGGGGAACTCCTACGAGCAGTACTTC
.,TRBJ1-2,.,TRBV15,CATSRDLGATVGYTF,TGTGCCACCAGCAGAGATCTGGGAGCCACAGTTGGCTACACCTTC
.,TRBJ2-1,TRBD2,TRBV2,CASIAGVETNEQFF,TGTGCCAGCATAGCGGGGGTCGAAACAAATGAGCAGTTCTTC
.,TRBJ2-1,TRBD2,TRBV2,CASRALTSGGHNEQFF,TGTGCCAGCAGAGCTCTTACTAGCGGCGGCCACAATGAGCAGTTCTTC
few,TRBJ2-7,.,TRBV30,CAWSFKELRTYEQYF,TGTGCCTGGAGTTTTAAGGAGCTGCGAACCTACGAGCAGTACTTC
few,TRBJ2-1,TRBD1,TRBV29-1,CSARDRGLNEQFF,TGCAGCGCCCGGGACAGGGGCCTCAATGAGCAGTTCTTC
few,TRBJ2-7,TRBD1,TRBV5-1,CASSPGQVPSYEQYF,TGCGCCAGCAGCCCGGGACAGGTCCCCTCCTACGAGCAGTACTTC
.,TRBJ2-2,TRBD2,TRBV6-5,CASSPGLAGTGELFF,TGTGCCAGCAGCCCGGGACTAGCGGGCACCGGGGAGCTGTTTTTT
.,TRBJ2-1,TRBD1,TRBV7-8,CASSFLTGNNEQFF,TGTGCCAGCAGCTTTTTGACAGGGAACAATGAGCAGTTCTTC
few,TRBJ1-2,TRBD1,TRBV15,CATSILSGTGSGYTF,TGTGCCACCAGCATCCTCTCCGGGACAGGGAGTGGCTACACCTTC
few,TRBJ1-4,TRBD1,TRBV11-2,CASSIRQGLNEKLFF,TGTGCCAGCAGCATAAGACAGGGATTGAACGAAAAACTGTTTTTT
many,TRBJ2-5,TRBD2,TRBV30,CAWSAGTSGETQYF,TGTGCCTGGAGTGCGGGGACTAGCGGAGAGACCCAGTACTTC
.,TRBJ2-7,TRBD2,TRBV19,CASGNPGGHEQYF,TGTGCCAGTGGAAACCCGGGGGGTCACGAGCAGTACTTC
.,TRBJ2-7,TRBD1,TRBV5-6,CASSLDTGQTSYEQYF,TGTGCCAGCAGCTTGGATACGGGACAGACCTCCTACGAGCAGTACTTC
.,TRBJ2-5,.,TRBV2,CASSGDASGEETQYF,TGTGCCAGCAGTGGGGATGCCTCCGGGGAAGAGACCCAGTACTTC
few,TRBJ1-5,.,TRBV19,CASRDSLNQPQHF,TGTGCCAGTAGGGACAGTTTGAATCAGCCCCAGCATTTT
few,TRBJ1-5,TRBD1,TRBV29-1,CSAGGDNQPQHF,TGCAGCGCAGGGGGAGACAATCAGCCCCAGCATTTT
few,TRBJ2-4,TRBD1,TRBV7-2,CASSEMGQGAPGVQYF,TGTGCCAGCTCGGAAATGGGACAGGGGGCCCCGGGGGTTCAGTACTTC
few,TRBJ1-1,.,TRBV29-1,CSVFPLSTEAFF,TGCAGCGTTTTCCCTTTGAGTACTGAAGCTTTCTTT
few,TRBJ1-4,TRBD1,TRBV9,CASSGTGNHEKLFF,TGTGCCAGCAGCGGGACAGGGAATCATGAAAAACTGTTTTTT
.,TRBJ2-1,TRBD2,TRBV10-3,CAISYGRSSGTYNEQFF,TGTGCCATCAGTTACGGAAGGTCTAGCGGCACCTACAATGAGCAGTTCTTC
many,TRBJ2-1,.,TRBV5-4,CASTQDNNEQFF,TGTGCCAGCACACAGGATAACAATGAGCAGTTCTTC
.,TRBJ1-1,TRBD1,TRBV29-1,CSVPVKQGAFGTEAFF,TGCAGCGTTCCGGTCAAACAGGGGGCTTTCGGCACTGAAGCTTTCTTT
.,TRBJ2-6,.,TRBV4-2,CASSQERDVGANVLTF,TGTGCCAGCAGCCAAGAAAGAGATGTTGGGGCCAACGTCCTGACTTTC
few,TRBJ1-5,.,TRBV5-8,CASSPVVPQHF,TGTGCCAGCAGCCCCGTAGTTCCCCAGCATTTT
many,TRBJ2-1,TRBD1,TRBV29-1,CSVEAQGAEQFF,TGCAGCGTTGAAGCGCAGGGGGCTGAGCAGTTCTTC
few,TRBJ1-1,.,TRBV4-2,CASSQDLGRPLEAFF,TGTGCCAGCAGCCAAGATTTGGGGCGGCCACTTGAAGCTTTCTTT
.,TRBJ2-3,.,TRBV25-1,CASSASGTDTQYF,TGTGCCAGCAGTGCGTCAGGCACAGATACGCAGTATTTT